Sequencing of this T cell receptor (beta chain) was carried out in a study of cytomegalovirus exposure and HLA in healthy donors. Participants comprised healthy donors of bone marrow. This PCR relied on a set of 60 Vbeta primers and 13 Jbeta primers. This table comes from immunoSEQ multiplex PCR, and its TCRdb copy is limited to in-frame clones, with some not included. The data show roughly 180,000 clones, 70% to 80% seen once. Germline values: CDR1 SGDLS, CDR2 YYNGEE. V lost 0 bases to trimming and J lost 5 bases; unmatched junction nucleotides: 13. This CDR3 has 17 residues. Study-wide results and limits: A later analysis linked 16,951 TCR beta sequences to HLA alleles at 0.05 false discovery rate. The study designated about 180 TCR beta chains cytomegalovirus-associated. Productive rates of about 87% or about 30% were seen for most TCR beta V segments in an earlier analysis.

This clone was observed a few times. As yet, its antigen is unknown. The rearrangement uses TRBV9 and TRBJ2-5; 7 nucleotides match TRBD2. The TCR originated in a girl under 18 in good health and CMV-seropositive. Input material: PBMCs. The CDR3 bases are TGTGCCAGCAGCGTAGCGGGGGGACGCTCCAATCTCGAGACCCAGTACTTC. Translation: CASSVAGGRSNLETQYF.